What follows are 10 T cell receptor beta chains derived from one specimen sequenced in a study of shared clonotypes between healthy human individuals. Method: immunoSEQ multiplex PCR; TCRdb's copy keeps in-frame clones and lacks some. The sample shows more than 2 million clones, 95% of them seen only once. Sequencing was performed on naive CD4+ T cells sorted from blood. Noted subset: CD45RA+ positively selected. The source of these receptors is a man aged 18 to 30 in good health.

This chain links TRBV4-1 with TRBJ1-2; 7 bases map to TRBD1. Looked up from germline, CDR1 is MGHRA and CDR2 is YSYEKL. V lost 3 bases, J lost 10 bases, and 11 bases stayed unmatched. This CDR3 is built from 14 residues. This chain's CDR3 is CASSQGQTQRNYTF. The DNA for the CDR3 is TGCGCCAGCAGCCAGGGACAGACTCAACGCAACTACACCTTC.

Comment on this clone: The same CDR3 also results from other DNA sequences found in this sample. The gene calls are TRBV2 and TRBJ1-3; D unclear. V shed 5 bases and J shed 3 bases, with 2 bases lying between them. The CDR3 consists of 11 residues. Germline V gene lookup returns CDR1 SNHLY and CDR2 FYNNEI. The CDR3, as DNA: TGTGCCAGCAGTAGTGGAAACACCATATATTTT. Translation gives CASSSGNTIYF.

The J gene is TRBJ1-5, the V gene TRBV7-2; no clear D. V was pared by 1 base and J by 3 bases, with 13 bases between. Germline loops: CDR1 SGHTA, CDR2 FQGNSA. This CDR3 spans 16 amino acids. CDR3: CASSLGPMGYNQPQHF. The CDR3 region has the DNA TGTGCCAGCAGCTTAGGGCCAATGGGCTACAATCAGCCCCAGCATTTT.

Concerning this clone: This sample includes further DNA sequences coding for the same CDR3. This sequence joins TRBV10-3 and TRBJ2-3; D remains unclear. Trimming removed 0 bases at V and 0 bases at J, with 7 bases between. The CDR3 is 15 residues long. Per germline, CDR1 ENHRY and CDR2 SYGVKD. CDR3 coding DNA: TGTGCCATCAGTGAGTCACGTACTAGCACAGATACGCAGTATTTT. It specifies CAISESRTSTDTQYF.

V is TRBV5-1 and J is TRBJ1-2; weak D call: TRBD1 (6 bases). Trimming cost V 1 base and J 6 bases, with 13 bases left between them. The germline gives CDR1 SGHRS, CDR2 YFSETQ. The CDR3 consists of 14 residues. The CDR3 DNA follows: TGCGCCAGCAGCTTGATAGGCGCAGGGGATGGCTACACCTTC. Translated: CASSLIGAGDGYTF.

The chain recombines TRBV6-1 with TRBJ1-1; 7 positions agree with TRBD1. Germline trimming cut 7 bases from V and 5 bases from J; bases unmatched to any gene: 10. CDR1 is MNHNS and CDR2 is SASEGT in the germline V gene. The CDR3 spans 14 residues. CDR3 protein: CASTRTGLGTEAFF. CDR3 in DNA: TGTGCCAGCACGCGGACAGGACTAGGTACTGAAGCTTTCTTT.

The chain couples TRBV5-1 to TRBJ1-6, with 10 bases fitting TRBD1. The CDR3 has 14 residues. CDR1 and CDR2 from the germline V gene are SGHRS and YFSETQ. V lost 4 bases and J lost 9; bases outside the gene matches: 4. The CDR3 is CASSLRDRGSPLHF. The CDR3 DNA follows: TGCGCCAGCAGCCTCCGGGACAGGGGTTCACCCCTCCACTTT.

The chain links TRBV2 to TRBJ1-2; possible D gene TRBD1, 6 bases. The CDR3 is made up of 13 amino acids. V was trimmed by 7 bases and J by 4 bases, leaving 13 bases between them. Per germline, CDR1 SNHLY and CDR2 FYNNEI. CDR3 coding DNA: TGTGCCAGCACTCGGGAGGACAGCTATGGCTACACCTTC. It specifies CASTREDSYGYTF.

The chain has TRBV6-5 and TRBJ1-1; D may be TRBD1 (5 bases). The V end lost 6 bases, the J end lost 2 bases, and 13 bases lay between the germline ends. The CDR3 has 14 amino acids. The germline V gene encodes CDR1 MNHEY and CDR2 SVGAGI. The chain's CDR3 is CASRAGQINTEAFF. The CDR3 coding sequence is TGTGCCAGCAGGGCAGGGCAGATTAACACTGAAGCTTTCTTT.

This sequence joins TRBV10-3 and TRBJ2-2, with 8 nucleotides matching TRBD2. V was pared by 3 bases and J by 0 bases, with 3 bases of the junction left unmatched. The CDR3 runs to 16 residues. CDR1 and CDR2 (germline): ENHRY, SYGVKD. CDR3 region: CAISDGRGANTGELFF. The CDR3 coding sequence is TGTGCCATCAGTGATGGGCGGGGGGCGAACACCGGGGAGCTGTTTTTT.